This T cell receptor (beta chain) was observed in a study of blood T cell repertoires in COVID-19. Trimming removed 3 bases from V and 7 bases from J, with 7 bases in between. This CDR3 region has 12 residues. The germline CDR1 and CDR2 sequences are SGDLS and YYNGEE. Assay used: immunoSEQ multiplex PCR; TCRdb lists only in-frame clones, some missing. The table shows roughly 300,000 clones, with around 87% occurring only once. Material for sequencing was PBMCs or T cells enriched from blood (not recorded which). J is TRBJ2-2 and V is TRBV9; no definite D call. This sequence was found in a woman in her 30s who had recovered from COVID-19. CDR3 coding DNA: TGTGCCAGCAGCGCCAGGCTCGGGGAGCTGTTTTTT. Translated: CASSARLGELFF. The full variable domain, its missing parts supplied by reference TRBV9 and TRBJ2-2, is DSGVTQTPKHLITATGQRVTLRCSPRSGDLSVYWYQQSLDQGLQFLIQYYNGEERAKGNILERFSAQQFPDLHSELNLSSLELGDSALYFCASSARLGELFFGEGSRLTVL.